This T cell receptor beta chain was found in a study of blood T cells in healthy people across ages. The sample holds a few counts of this clonotype. Collection of 8.5 to 10 milliliters of peripheral blood was performed for each donor. Germline lookup yields CDR1 SGHRS and CDR2 YFSETQ. The CDR3 is 17 residues long. V lost 0 bases to trimming and J lost 7 bases; unmatched junction nucleotides: 15. Together with a sample-barcoded 5' primer, a J-beta primer mix was included in a second PCR lasting roughly 6 to 12 cycles. TCRdb re-called the 5' RACE reads through MiXCR, storing one row per CDR3 protein. The table has roughly 800,000 distinct CDR3 sequences, approximately 35% seen once.

The chain employs TRBV5-1 and TRBJ2-7; 8 positions match TRBD2. The TCR comes from a man younger than 30 in good health. Sequencing was done on a sample of blood. The CDR3 reads CASSLGASGQLNDEQYF. The CDR3 bases are TGCGCCAGCAGCTTGGGAGCTAGCGGGCAGCTGAATGATGAGCAGTACTTC.